This T cell receptor (beta chain) appears in the sequencing data of a study of T cell responses to AZD1222 COVID-19 vaccine. This clone is a singleton in its sample. The CDR3 length is 14 residues. Germline values: CDR1 MNHEY, CDR2 SVGAGI. With V trimmed by 10 bases and J by 4 bases, 12 bases remained unmatched. The assay was immunoSEQ multiplex PCR, and TCRdb's table has in-frame clones only and misses some. The profile covers 100,000 to 150,000 clones, with over 75% appearing a single time and 10% taken by the ten largest. This receptor was obtained from an adult in good health. The sequences come from peripheral blood, collected on day 0 of AZD1222 vaccination. V gene TRBV6-5 combines with J gene TRBJ2-5; 7 bases agree with TRBD1. The CDR3 DNA is TGTGCCACCGCCCAAGACAGGGTGCTAGAGACCCAGTACTTC. Amino acid sequence: CATAQDRVLETQYF.